This is a list of T cell receptor beta chains from one sample in a study of T cell responses to AZD1222 COVID-19 vaccine. Assay used: immunoSEQ multiplex PCR; TCRdb lists only in-frame clones, some missing. Found here are tens of thousands of clones, 88% of them singletons; the top ten hold 6.9%. The sample here was peripheral blood, taken 28 days after the second AZD1222 dose. The receptors shown here come from an adult who received the AZD1222 COVID-19 vaccine. Each CDR3 is given with its conserved first and last residue. Expanded clones get a size class; other rows say once, few or many, or leave the size out.

>TRBV6-6|TRBJ1-1|NA
CASSHRDTEAFF
>TRBV5-5|TRBJ1-5|NA
CASSRGTGQNQPQHF
>TRBV30|TRBJ1-1|NA
CAWSAAGSEAFF
>TRBV19|TRBJ2-5|NA
CASSPQREETQYF
>TRBV19|TRBJ1-5|NA
CASSRQVGDQPQHF
>TRBV4-1|TRBJ1-4|NA
CASSQDLRETHEKLFF
>TRBV2|TRBJ2-3|NA
CASSLTSRADTQYF
>TRBV6-6|TRBJ1-5|NA
CASSKDRWSNQPQHF
>TRBV28|TRBJ2-7|NA
CASSFRGLGSRQYF
>TRBV7-9|TRBJ2-1|NA
CATQRAEPNEQFF
>TRBV12-3/TRBV12-4|TRBJ2-7|NA
CASSSGGYEQYF
>TRBV25-1|TRBJ1-4|NA
CASSEMGTGKEKLFF
>TRBV11-2|TRBJ1-1|NA
CASSLDSRATEAFF
>TRBV5-6|TRBJ2-7|NA
CASSLDPGTVSYEQYF
>TRBV5-1|TRBJ2-7|NA
CASSLTWGTSYEQYF
>TRBV2|TRBJ1-5|NA
CASSDSPGRDQPQHF
>TRBV6-5|TRBJ1-2|NA
CASRLDWDGYTF
>TRBV5-4|TRBJ2-3|NA
CASSLDFLDTQYF
>TRBV3-1/TRBV3-2|TRBJ2-5|NA
CASSEETSLLETQYF
>TRBV5-3|TRBJ2-3|NA
CARSSGLAKTNSTDTQYF
>TRBV29-1|TRBJ2-3|NA
CSVARLAGGTDTQYF
>TRBV27|TRBJ2-2|NA
CASSLRGRYTGELFF
>TRBV7-2|TRBJ1-2|once
CASTYTGPYGYTF
>TRBV6-4|TRBJ1-2|NA
CASSDDERGLDGYTF
>TRBV5-4|TRBJ2-3|once
CASSLGVSITDTQYF
>TRBV4-2|TRBJ2-1|NA
CASSPKGGVSSISSYNEQFF
>TRBV3-1/TRBV3-2|TRBJ1-3|NA
CASSLIKGAGNTIYF
>TRBV7-3|TRBJ2-3|NA
CASSFSSGSTDTQYF
>TRBV7-2|TRBJ1-1|NA
CASSFTTGGLAEAFF
>TRBV27|TRBJ2-1|NA
CASSLDRVRNNEQFF